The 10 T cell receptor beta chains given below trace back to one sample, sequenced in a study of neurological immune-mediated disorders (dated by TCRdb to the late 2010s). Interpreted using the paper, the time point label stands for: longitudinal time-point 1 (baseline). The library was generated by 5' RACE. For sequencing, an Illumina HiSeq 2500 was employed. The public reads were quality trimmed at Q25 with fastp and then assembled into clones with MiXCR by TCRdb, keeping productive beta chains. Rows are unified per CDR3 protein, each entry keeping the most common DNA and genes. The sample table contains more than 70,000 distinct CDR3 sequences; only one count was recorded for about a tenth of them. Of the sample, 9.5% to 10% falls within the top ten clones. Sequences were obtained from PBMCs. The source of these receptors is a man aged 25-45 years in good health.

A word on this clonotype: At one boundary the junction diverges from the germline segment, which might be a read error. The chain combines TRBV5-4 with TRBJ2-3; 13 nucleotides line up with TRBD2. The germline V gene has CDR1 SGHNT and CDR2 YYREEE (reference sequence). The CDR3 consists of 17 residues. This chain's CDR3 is CASSQSGLAGVLDTRYF. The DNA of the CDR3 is TGTGCCAGCAGCCAGTCCGGACTAGCGGGAGTCCTCGATACGCGGTATTTT.

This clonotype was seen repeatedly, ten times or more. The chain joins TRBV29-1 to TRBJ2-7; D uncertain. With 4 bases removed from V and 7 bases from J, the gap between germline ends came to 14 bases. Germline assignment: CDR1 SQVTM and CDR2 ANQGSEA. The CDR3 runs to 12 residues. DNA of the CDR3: TGCAGCGTTGCCGACCCCGGTGGGGAGCAGTACTTC. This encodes CSVADPGGEQYF.

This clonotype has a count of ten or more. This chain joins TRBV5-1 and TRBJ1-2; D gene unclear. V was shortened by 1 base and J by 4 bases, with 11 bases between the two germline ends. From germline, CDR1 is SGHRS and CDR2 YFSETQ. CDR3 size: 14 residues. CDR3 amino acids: CASSLMSLLYGYTF. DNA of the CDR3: TGCGCCAGCAGCTTGATGTCCCTCCTCTATGGCTACACCTTC. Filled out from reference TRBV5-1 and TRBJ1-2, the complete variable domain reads KAGVTQTPRYLIKTRGQQVTLSCSPISGHRSVSWYQQTPGQGLQFLFEYFSETQRNKGNFPGRFSGRQFSNSRSEMNVSTLELGDSALYLCASSLMSLLYGYTFGSGTRLTVV.

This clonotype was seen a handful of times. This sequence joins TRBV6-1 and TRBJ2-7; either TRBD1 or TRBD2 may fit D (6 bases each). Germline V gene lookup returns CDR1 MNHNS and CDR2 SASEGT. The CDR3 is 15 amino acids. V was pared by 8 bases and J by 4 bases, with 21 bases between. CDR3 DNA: TGTGCCAGCGGATTCACCCCCGGGGGCCGATACGAGCAGTACTTC. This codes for CASGFTPGGRYEQYF.

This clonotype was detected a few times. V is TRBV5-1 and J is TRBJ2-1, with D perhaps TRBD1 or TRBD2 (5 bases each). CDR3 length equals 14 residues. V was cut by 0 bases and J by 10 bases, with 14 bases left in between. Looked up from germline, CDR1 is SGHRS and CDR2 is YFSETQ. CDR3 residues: CASSLVGDEIEQFF. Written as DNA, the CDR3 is TGCGCCAGCAGCTTGGTGGGGGACGAGATCGAGCAGTTCTTC.

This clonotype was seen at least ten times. The CDR3 sequence: CASSSARDRGLYGYTF. CDR3 DNA sequence: TGTGCCAGCAGTTCCGCCAGGGACAGGGGGCTCTATGGCTACACCTTC. The V call is TRBV5-5, the J call TRBJ1-2, with 12 bases aligning to TRBD1. Trimming at V came to 5 bases and at J to 4 bases, leaving 9 bases not matched to a gene. Germline CDR1 is SGHKS and CDR2 is YYEKEE (reference sequence). This CDR3 has 16 amino acids.

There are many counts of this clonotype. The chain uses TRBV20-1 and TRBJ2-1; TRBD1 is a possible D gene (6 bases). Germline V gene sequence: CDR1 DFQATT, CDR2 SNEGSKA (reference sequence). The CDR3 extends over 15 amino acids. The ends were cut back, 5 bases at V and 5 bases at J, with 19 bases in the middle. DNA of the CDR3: TGCAGTGCTCGAACCTCCGGGACACTGAACAATGAGCAGTTCTTC. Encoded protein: CSARTSGTLNNEQFF.

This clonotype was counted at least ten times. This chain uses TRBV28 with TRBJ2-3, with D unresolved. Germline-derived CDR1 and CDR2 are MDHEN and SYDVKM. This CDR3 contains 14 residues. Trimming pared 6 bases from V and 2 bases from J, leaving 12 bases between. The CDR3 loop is CASSQLRTTDTQYF. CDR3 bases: TGTGCCAGCAGCCAGCTGCGGACCACAGATACGCAGTATTTT.

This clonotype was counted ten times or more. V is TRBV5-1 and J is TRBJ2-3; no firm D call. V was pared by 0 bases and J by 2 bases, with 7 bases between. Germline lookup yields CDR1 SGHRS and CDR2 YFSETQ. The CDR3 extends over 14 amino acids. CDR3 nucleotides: TGCGCCAGCAGCTTGGAAGAATACACAGATACGCAGTATTTT. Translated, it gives CASSLEEYTDTQYF.

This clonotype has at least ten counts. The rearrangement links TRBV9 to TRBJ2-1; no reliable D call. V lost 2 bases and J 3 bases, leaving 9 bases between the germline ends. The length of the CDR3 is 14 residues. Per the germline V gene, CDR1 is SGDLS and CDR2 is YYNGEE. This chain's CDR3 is CASSVMPDYNEQFF. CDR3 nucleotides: TGTGCCAGCAGCGTCATGCCAGACTACAATGAGCAGTTCTTC.